The following is a T cell receptor beta chain sequence with its context. Its antigen remains unknown. A 5'RACE template-switching step, the method used to make TCR cDNA, added a universal primer site and UMIs. TCRdb itself ran the 5' RACE reads through MiXCR, one entry per CDR3 protein. Of just under 600,000 distinct CDR3 sequences in the sample, approximately 13% are singletons; the top ten hold more than 13%. The data were obtained in a study of T cells after yellow fever vaccination. Study-wide results and caveats: The study re-detected most primary-vaccination clones after the booster (nearly 97% CD4, roughly 85% CD8).

V was clipped by 2 bases and J by 3 bases, with 8 bases between them. Germline V lookup: CDR1 SGHTA, CDR2 FQGNSA. The CDR3 has 13 amino acids. Material: PBMCs, obtained on the day of the yellow fever booster vaccination. The source is a man under 40 who received the YFV17D yellow fever vaccine. V and J are TRBV7-2 and TRBJ2-7; D is unclear. CDR3 DNA sequence: TGTGCCAGCAGCTTAAGTGGGCACTACGAGCAGTACTTC. Encoded protein: CASSLSGHYEQYF.